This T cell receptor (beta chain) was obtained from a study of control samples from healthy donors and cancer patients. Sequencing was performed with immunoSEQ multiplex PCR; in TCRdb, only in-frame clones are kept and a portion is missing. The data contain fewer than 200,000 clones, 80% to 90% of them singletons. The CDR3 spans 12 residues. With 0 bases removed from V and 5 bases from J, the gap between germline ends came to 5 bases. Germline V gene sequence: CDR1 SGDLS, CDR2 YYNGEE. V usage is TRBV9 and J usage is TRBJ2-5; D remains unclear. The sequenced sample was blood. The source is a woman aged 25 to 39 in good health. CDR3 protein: CASSVDLETQYF. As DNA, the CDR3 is TGTGCCAGCAGCGTAGACCTGGAGACCCAGTACTTC.